This TCR beta chain was identified in a study of monozygotic twins with inflammatory bowel disease. General study findings and limits: Subtypes among T cells remained indistinguishable.

Germline CDR1 reads MDHEN; CDR2 reads SYDVKM. The CDR3 totals 16 residues. In the case of this clonotype: Its antigen is not known.

Researchers used template switching to add UMIs featuring a 6-nucleotide sample barcode. TCRdb reprocessed the 5' RACE reads, with one entry per CDR3 protein and no DNA. This table lists approximately 300,000 distinct CDR3 sequences. The sample taken for sequencing was blood. The source is a human donor with ulcerative colitis or Crohn's disease, or a healthy co-twin of an affected twin (not recorded which). The V and J genes are TRBV28 and TRBJ2-7; with no DNA, the TCRdb D assignment of TRBD1 cannot be verified. The CDR3: CASSCEQGTVTYEQYF.